The 30 T cell receptor beta chains given below trace back to one sample, sequenced in a study of T cells in Graves' hyperthyroidism and ophthalmopathy. Amplified regions were TCR beta CDR3 sequences from RNA transcripts. The study used the HTBI primer set for a first-round RT-PCR of the TCR CDR3. TCRdb reprocessed the multiplex PCR reads via MiXCR and lists one record per CDR3 protein. Of 250,000 to 350,000 distinct CDR3 sequences in the sample, about 17% were seen once. The specimen sequenced was blood. Every receptor here comes from a woman aged 60-75 years with Graves' ophthalmopathy.

Many counts were recorded for this clonotype. The J gene is TRBJ1-1, the V gene TRBV2; D may be TRBD1 (5 bases). Per the germline V gene, CDR1 is SNHLY and CDR2 is FYNNEI. This CDR3 is 14 amino acids long. V was pared by 6 bases and J by 3 bases, with 14 bases between. CDR3 amino acids: CASRSTRDDTEAFF. The CDR3 DNA reads as TGTGCCAGCAGGAGTACCAGGGACGACACTGAAGCTTTCTTT.

This clonotype was recorded a few times. The chain is built from TRBV4-1 and TRBJ2-1, with 8 positions matching TRBD2. CDR1 and CDR2 (germline): MGHRA, YSYEKL. V dropped 0 bases and J dropped 3; count of bases not matched to a gene: 4. The CDR3 sequence is 16 residues long. The CDR3 DNA sequence: TGCGCCAGCAGCCAAGATCGCGGGGGGTTCTACAATGAGCAGTTCTTC. As protein: CASSQDRGGFYNEQFF.

This clonotype was recorded at least ten times. V gene TRBV7-2 combines with J gene TRBJ1-2; D gene ambiguous. CDR1 SGHTA and CDR2 FQGNSA come from the germline V gene. V gave up 5 bases and J gave up 7 bases, with 11 bases separating them. The CDR3 is made up of 12 amino acids. The DNA for the CDR3 is TGTGCCAGCAGCCCGACATCGAGTGGCTACACCTTC. Protein sequence: CASSPTSSGYTF.

Ten or more counts support this clonotype. The chain uses TRBV11-2 and TRBJ2-5; a possible D gene is TRBD2 (5 bases). The germline V gene encodes CDR1 SGHAT and CDR2 FQNNGV. V lost 5 bases to trimming and J lost 4 bases, with 11 bases between them. This CDR3 region has 13 residues. DNA for the CDR3: TGTGCCAGCAGCCAAGGACTGGGAGAGACCCAGTACTTC. This gives the protein CASSQGLGETQYF.

This clonotype appeared many times. This chain connects TRBV24-1 to TRBJ2-1; 10 nucleotides align to TRBD1. The CDR3 consists of 21 residues. The J segment lost 4 bases and the V segment lost 3 bases, leaving 20 bases of the junction unmatched. CDR1 is KGHDR, CDR2 SFDVKD, per germline. As DNA, the CDR3 is TGTGCCACCAGTGATCCGAGGGACAGGGGCTGGCTATCTGGGGGATACAATGAGCAGTTCTTC. Its translation: CATSDPRDRGWLSGGYNEQFF.

Of note for this clonotype: A much larger clone lies a single base off, so this may be a read error. Since no conserved phenylalanine or tryptophan closes the CDR3, a read error is the likely cause. The genes are TRBV27 and TRBJ2-1; D possibly matches TRBD1 or TRBD2 (5 bases each). This CDR3 comprises 15 residues. Germline values: CDR1 MNHEY, CDR2 SMNVEV (reference sequence). V lost 4 bases, J lost 5 bases, and 15 bases lay in between. CDR3 sequence (DNA): TGTGCCAGCAGTTCAAACGGGGCAGGGAACAATGAGCAGTTCCTC. Translating it yields CASSSNGAGNNEQFL.

Ten or more counts support this clonotype. The chain carries TRBV7-2 and TRBJ2-3; tentative D call: TRBD1 (5 bases). Germline CDR1 is SGHTA and CDR2 is FQGNSA. V lost 5 bases and J lost 3, with 18 bases in between. CDR3 length equals 16 residues. The CDR3, as DNA: TGTGCCAGCAGCCCGCTGTGGGGCGAGGTGACAGATACGCAGTATTTT. Amino acids: CASSPLWGEVTDTQYF.

This clonotype was picked up a small number of times. This chain uses TRBV9 with TRBJ2-3, with D unclear. The germline V gene has CDR1 SGDLS and CDR2 YYNGEE. There are 16 residues in the CDR3. The V end was cut by 0 bases, the J end by 3 bases, with 14 bases between. The CDR3 region is CASSVGQPRDTDTQYF. DNA of the CDR3: TGTGCCAGCAGCGTAGGGCAGCCCCGAGATACAGATACGCAGTATTTT.

This clonotype was seen only a few times. V gene TRBV5-4 combines with J gene TRBJ2-1; D assignment may be TRBD1 or TRBD2 (6 bases each). CDR1 and CDR2 (germline): SGHNT, YYREEE (reference sequence). This CDR3 has 15 amino acids. V shed 6 bases and J shed 0 bases, with 13 bases lying between them. CDR3 DNA sequence: TGTGCCAGCATAAAGGGGGGTAGCTCCTACAATGAGCAGTTCTTC. Residues: CASIKGGSSYNEQFF. Drawing the rest from reference TRBV5-4 and TRBJ2-1, the complete variable domain is ETGVTQSPTHLIKTRGQQVTLRCSSQSGHNTVSWYQQALGQGPQFIFQYYREEENGRGNFPPRFSGLQFPNYSSELNVNALELDDSALYLCASIKGGSSYNEQFFGPGTRLTVL.

This sequence joins TRBV6-5 and TRBJ2-1; 7 bases map to TRBD2. The CDR3 is made up of 17 amino acids. Germline V gene data show CDR1 as MNHEY and CDR2 as SVGAGI. J lost 2 bases, V lost 0 bases, and 7 bases had no gene match. The CDR3 coding sequence is TGTGCCAGCAGTTACTCTCCCCCTAGCGGAACCTACAATGAGCAGTTCTTC. This gives the protein CASSYSPPSGTYNEQFF.

The table lists this clonotype with many counts. The chain combines TRBV18 with TRBJ1-1; TRBD1 agrees at 8 bases. The CDR3 totals 16 residues. In germline, CDR1 is KGHSH, CDR2 LQKENI. The trim removed 3 bases at V and 3 bases at J, leaving 9 bases unmatched. DNA of the CDR3: TGTGCCAGCTCACCCTACGACAGGGGATGGGACACTGAAGCTTTCTTT. Its translation: CASSPYDRGWDTEAFF.

Ten or more counts support this clonotype. The rearrangement uses TRBV5-5 and TRBJ2-4; D remains unclear. Trimming shortened V by 0 bases and J by 0 bases, and 19 bases separated the two germline ends. The CDR3 has 19 residues. Looked up from germline, CDR1 is SGHKS and CDR2 is YYEKEE (reference sequence). The CDR3 is CASSLGGSYSSLAKNIQYF. The CDR3 coding sequence is TGTGCCAGCAGCTTGGGAGGCTCGTACTCATCCTTAGCCAAAAACATTCAGTACTTC.

This clonotype showed up just a few times. The chain uses TRBV4-3 and TRBJ2-7; possible D gene TRBD1, 6 bases. The germline V and J ends were trimmed by 3 bases and 6 bases, with 18 bases remaining between them. CDR1 is LGHNA, CDR2 YSLEER, per germline. The CDR3 is 15 residues long. The CDR3 region is CASSQNRGTAGEQYF. The CDR3 region has the DNA TGCGCCAGCAGCCAGAATAGGGGGACGGCCGGCGAGCAGTACTTC.

This clonotype was picked up many times. This chain links TRBV6-2 or TRBV6-3 with TRBJ2-1; D possibly corresponds to TRBD1 (6 bases). The germline gives CDR1 MNHEY, CDR2 SVGEGT. The ends were cut back, 0 bases at V and 3 bases at J, with 12 bases in the middle. CDR3 length: 16 residues. The CDR3 DNA reads TGTGCCAGCAGTTACTCGTATGGGGGCGACTACAATGAGCAGTTCTTC. Protein: CASSYSYGGDYNEQFF.

This clonotype showed up many times. V and J are TRBV5-1 and TRBJ1-5, with D uncertain. The CDR3 is 15 residues long. V gave up 0 bases and J gave up 4 bases, with 11 bases separating them. Germline assignment: CDR1 SGHRS and CDR2 YFSETQ. CDR3 sequence reads: CASSLGTARNQPQHF. CDR3 sequence (DNA): TGCGCCAGCAGCTTGGGGACCGCTAGAAATCAGCCCCAGCATTTT.

In this sample, this clonotype turned up many times. This chain links TRBV20-1 with TRBJ2-2; 7 bases map to TRBD2. The CDR3 is 15 residues long. Losses at the gene ends were 5 bases for V and 0 bases for J; bases not matched to a gene: 6. Germline CDR1 and CDR2: DFQATT and SNEGSKA (reference sequence). CDR3 sequence: CSAATGGANTGELFF. As DNA, the CDR3 is TGCAGTGCTGCTACGGGGGGTGCGAACACCGGGGAGCTGTTTTTT.

The chain recombines TRBV6-9 with TRBJ2-5; a possible D gene is TRBD1 (6 bases). Germline V gene sequence: CDR1 MNHGY, CDR2 SVAAGI. This CDR3 spans 17 amino acids. Trimming cost V 3 bases and J 5 bases, with 22 bases left between them. The CDR3 spells CASSYAGVSEYKETQYF. CDR3 DNA: TGTGCCAGCAGTTACGCAGGGGTTAGCGAATACAAGGAGACCCAGTACTTC.

CDR3 sequence (DNA): TGTGCCAGCAGTAACAACAGGGGGCTTACCTACGAGCAGTACTTC. Its translation is CASSNNRGLTYEQYF. The J gene is TRBJ2-7, the V gene TRBV6-5; TRBD1 matches 9 bases. The CDR3 has 15 residues. The germline V gene has CDR1 MNHEY and CDR2 SVGAGI. The junction had 7 bases not matched to a gene; V was cut back by 5 bases and J by 2 bases.

J is TRBJ2-1 and V is TRBV10-3, with 10 positions matching TRBD2. V lost 0 bases to trimming and J lost 0 bases; unmatched junction nucleotides: 8. Per the germline V gene, CDR1 is ENHRY and CDR2 is SYGVKD. The CDR3 totals 19 residues. The CDR3 loop is CAISESSSGRAASYNEQFF. In DNA form, the CDR3 reads TGTGCCATCAGTGAGTCCTCAAGCGGGAGGGCCGCCTCCTACAATGAGCAGTTCTTC.

Comments on this clonotype: A much larger clone sits a single nucleotide away, making a read error possible. The chain uses TRBV27 and TRBJ1-5; D gene ambiguous. Germline V gene sequence: CDR1 MNHEY, CDR2 SMNVEV (reference sequence). This CDR3 is 15 amino acids long. V was pared by 0 bases and J by 6 bases, with 12 bases between. CDR3 amino acids: CASSLSSPWRQPQHF. DNA of the CDR3: TGTGCCAGCAGTTTATCGTCCCCCTGGCGTCAGCCCCAGCATTTT.

In this sample, this clonotype turned up a few times. CDR3: CAISAGQGVTEAFF. The CDR3 region has the DNA TGTGCCATCAGTGCGGGACAGGGGGTAACTGAAGCTTTCTTT. The rearrangement links TRBV10-3 to TRBJ1-1, with 11 bases fitting TRBD1. The CDR3 is 14 residues long. Germline V gene lookup returns CDR1 ENHRY and CDR2 SYGVKD. The trim removed 4 bases at V and 5 bases at J, leaving 3 bases unmatched.

This clonotype has a count of ten or more. The V and J genes are TRBV5-4 and TRBJ2-7; D call uncertain. Germline CDR1 reads SGHNT; CDR2 reads YYREEE (reference sequence). With 5 bases removed from V and 0 bases from J, the gap between germline ends came to 15 bases. This CDR3 comprises 15 residues. CDR3: CASSYDRGSSYEQYF. CDR3 coding DNA: TGTGCCAGCAGTTATGACCGAGGAAGCTCCTACGAGCAGTACTTC. Full variable domain (rest looked up from reference TRBV5-4 and TRBJ2-7): ETGVTQSPTHLIKTRGQQVTLRCSSQSGHNTVSWYQQALGQGPQFIFQYYREEENGRGNFPPRFSGLQFPNYSSELNVNALELDDSALYLCASSYDRGSSYEQYFGPGTRLTVT.

This clonotype showed up many times. The rearrangement joins TRBV11-2 to TRBJ2-3; D gene uncertain. The CDR3 has 12 residues. Germline V lookup: CDR1 SGHAT, CDR2 FQNNGV. Trimming cost V 2 bases and J 5 bases, with 5 bases left between them. DNA for the CDR3: TGTGCCAGCAGCTTACAGCGAGATACGCAGTATTTT. It yields the protein CASSLQRDTQYF.

This clonotype was seen ten or more times. The V and J genes are TRBV6-1 and TRBJ2-5, with a possible D match to TRBD1 (6 bases). The CDR3 loop spans 15 amino acids. V was pared by 3 bases and J by 5 bases, with 16 bases between. The germline gives CDR1 MNHNS, CDR2 SASEGT. CDR3 in amino acids: CASSDFAGVQETQYF. The DNA for the CDR3 is TGTGCCAGCAGTGATTTTGCAGGGGTTCAGGAGACCCAGTACTTC.

The gene calls are TRBV13 and TRBJ1-3, with TRBD1 as a possible D gene (5 bases). The CDR3 loop spans 17 amino acids. With 5 bases removed from V and 0 bases from J, the gap between germline ends came to 17 bases. Germline-derived CDR1 and CDR2 are PRHDT and FYEKMQ (reference sequence). CDR3 sequence (DNA): TGTGCCAGCAGCCCCCGGCAGGGTGGGAGCTCTGGAAACACCATATATTTT. Its translation: CASSPRQGGSSGNTIYF.

This clonotype was seen ten or more times. The rearrangement joins TRBV5-6 to TRBJ2-7; D may match TRBD1 or TRBD2 (7 bases each). Trimming took off 4 bases at V and 6 bases at J, with 14 bases between the two ends. The V gene's germline CDR1 is SGHDT and CDR2 YYEEEE. The CDR3 covers 13 residues. CDR3 DNA sequence: TGTGCCAGCAGCGCAGGGAGGGGGCTCGAGCAGTACTTC. This gives the protein CASSAGRGLEQYF.

Notes on this clonotype: Sequence at one end of the junction differs from germline and may be a read error. V and J are TRBV7-2 and TRBJ1-1; D might be TRBD1 (5 bases). The CDR3 covers 15 residues. Germline CDR1 SGHTA, CDR2 FQGNSA. The CDR3 spells CASSFLGPGTAEAVF. The CDR3 DNA sequence: TGTGCCAGCAGCTTCTTGGGGCCCGGGACGGCTGAAGCTGTCTTT.

This clonotype was seen repeatedly, ten times or more. The rearrangement joins TRBV20-1 to TRBJ1-5, with 7 bases that match TRBD1. The V gene's germline CDR1 is DFQATT and CDR2 SNEGSKA (reference sequence). The CDR3 runs 15 residues. V shed 4 bases, J shed 5 bases, and the junction held 11 bases outside the gene matches. The CDR3 sequence is CSAIPRGRLDQPQHF. CDR3 nucleotide sequence: TGCAGTGCTATTCCCAGGGGGAGATTAGATCAGCCCCAGCATTTT.

The chain employs TRBV3-1 and TRBJ2-3; 8 nucleotides agree with TRBD2. Germline CDR1 LGHDT, CDR2 YNNKEL (reference sequence). The CDR3 has 16 amino acids. The V segment lost 5 bases and the J segment 2 bases; nucleotides outside the gene matches: 9. The CDR3 is CASSFSKRGNTDTQYF. For the CDR3, the DNA is TGTGCCAGCAGCTTCAGTAAGCGGGGGAACACAGATACGCAGTATTTT.

This clonotype appeared many times. The chain employs TRBV30 and TRBJ2-5, with 9 bases matching TRBD1. V shed 5 bases and J 5 bases; nucleotides not matched to a gene: 6. In germline, CDR1 is GTSNPN, CDR2 SVGIG (reference sequence). CDR3 length: 13 amino acids. The DNA for the CDR3 is TGTGCCTGGGAAACAGGGGGCACGGAGACCCAGTACTTC. As protein: CAWETGGTETQYF.